Given below is one T cell receptor beta chain in context. This entry belongs to a study of blood T cell repertoires in COVID-19. Data came from immunoSEQ multiplex PCR; TCRdb stores just in-frame clones and leaves some out. The profile covers a few hundred thousand clones, with 85% to 90% appearing a single time and approximately 9.3% taken by the ten largest. The V gene's germline CDR1 is LNHDA and CDR2 SQIVND (reference sequence). With V trimmed by 8 bases and J by 2 bases, 5 bases remained unmatched. There are 14 residues in the CDR3. This sequence joins TRBV19 and TRBJ1-2, with 10 bases lining up with TRBD1. What was sequenced was PBMCs or T cells enriched from blood (not recorded which). The clonotype originates from a woman in her forties or fifties who had recovered from COVID-19. CDR3 sequence (DNA): TGTGCCAGTCACCGGGACAGGGGAAACTATGGCTACACCTTC. This translates into CASHRDRGNYGYTF. Full variable domain (remainder filled in from reference TRBV19 and TRBJ1-2): DGGITQSPKYLFRKEGQNVTLSCEQNLNHDAMYWYRQDPGQGLRLIYYSQIVNDFQKGDIAEGYSVSREKKESFPLTVTSAQKNPTAFYLCASHRDRGNYGYTFGSGTRLTVV.